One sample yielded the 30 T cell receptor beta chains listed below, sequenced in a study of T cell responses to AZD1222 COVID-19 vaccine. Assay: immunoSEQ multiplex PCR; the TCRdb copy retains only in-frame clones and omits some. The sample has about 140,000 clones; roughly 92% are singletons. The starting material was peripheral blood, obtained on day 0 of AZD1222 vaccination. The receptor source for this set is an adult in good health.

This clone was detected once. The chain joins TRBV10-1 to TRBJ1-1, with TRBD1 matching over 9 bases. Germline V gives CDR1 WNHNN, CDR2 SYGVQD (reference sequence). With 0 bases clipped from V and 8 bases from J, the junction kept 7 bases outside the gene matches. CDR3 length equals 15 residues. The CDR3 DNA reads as TGCGCCAGCAGTGAGTCGGTGGGACAGGGCCGAGAAGCTTTCTTT. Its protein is CASSESVGQGREAFF.

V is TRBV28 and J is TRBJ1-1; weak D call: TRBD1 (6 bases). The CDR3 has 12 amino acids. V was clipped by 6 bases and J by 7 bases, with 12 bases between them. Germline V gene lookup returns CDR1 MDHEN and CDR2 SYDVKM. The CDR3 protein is CASSRYRDEAFF. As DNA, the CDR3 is TGTGCCAGCAGCAGGTACAGGGATGAAGCTTTCTTT. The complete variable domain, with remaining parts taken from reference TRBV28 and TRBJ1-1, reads DVKVTQSSRYLVKRTGEKVFLECVQDMDHENMFWYRQDPGLGLRLIYFSYDVKMKEKGDIPEGYSVSREKKERFSLILESASTNQTSMYLCASSRYRDEAFFGQGTRLTVV.

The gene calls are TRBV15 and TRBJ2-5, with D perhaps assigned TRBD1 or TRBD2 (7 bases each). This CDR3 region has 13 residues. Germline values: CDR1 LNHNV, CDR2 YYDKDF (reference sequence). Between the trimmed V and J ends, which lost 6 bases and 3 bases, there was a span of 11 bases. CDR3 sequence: CATRPGGEETQYF. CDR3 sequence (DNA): TGTGCCACCAGACCAGGGGGGGAAGAGACCCAGTACTTC.

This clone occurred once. CDR3 nucleotides: TGTGCCAGCAGCCAAGCTCCCCCTACTAGCTCGACCTACAATGAGCAGTTCTTC. Its translation is CASSQAPPTSSTYNEQFF. The chain is built from TRBV14 and TRBJ2-1, with D maybe TRBD2 (6 bases). Trimming left V 1 base short and J 2 bases short, with 18 bases between. Germline lookup yields CDR1 SGHDN and CDR2 FVKESK. CDR3 length equals 18 residues.

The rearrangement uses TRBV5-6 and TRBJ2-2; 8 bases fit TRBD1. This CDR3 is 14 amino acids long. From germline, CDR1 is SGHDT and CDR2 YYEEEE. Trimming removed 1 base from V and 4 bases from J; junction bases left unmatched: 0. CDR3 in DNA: TGTGCCAGCAGCTTGCAGGGGGCCACCGGGGAGCTGTTTTTT. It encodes CASSLQGATGELFF. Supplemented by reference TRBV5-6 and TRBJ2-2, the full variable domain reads DAGVTQSPTHLIKTRGQQVTLRCSPKSGHDTVSWYQQALGQGPQFIFQYYEEEERQRGNFPDRFSGHQFPNYSSELNVNALLLGDSALYLCASSLQGATGELFFGEGSRLTVL.

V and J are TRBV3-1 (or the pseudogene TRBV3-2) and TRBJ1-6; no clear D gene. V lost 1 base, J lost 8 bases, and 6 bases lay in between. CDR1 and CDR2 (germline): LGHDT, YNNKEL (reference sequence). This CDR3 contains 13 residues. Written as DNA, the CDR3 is TGTGCCAGCAGCCAAGCAGGCGATTCACCCCTCCACTTT. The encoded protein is CASSQAGDSPLHF.

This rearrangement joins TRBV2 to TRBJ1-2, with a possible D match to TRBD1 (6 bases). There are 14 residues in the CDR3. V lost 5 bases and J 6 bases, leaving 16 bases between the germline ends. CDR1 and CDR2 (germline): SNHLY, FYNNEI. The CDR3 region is CASSFTPGTNGYTF. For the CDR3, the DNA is TGTGCCAGCAGTTTTACACCCGGGACAAATGGCTACACCTTC.

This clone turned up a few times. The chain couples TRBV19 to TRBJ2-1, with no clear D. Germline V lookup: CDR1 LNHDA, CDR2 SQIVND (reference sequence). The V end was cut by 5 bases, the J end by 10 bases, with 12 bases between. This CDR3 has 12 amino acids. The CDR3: CASSSDQFEQFF. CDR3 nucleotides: TGTGCCAGTAGTTCGGACCAGTTCGAGCAGTTCTTC.

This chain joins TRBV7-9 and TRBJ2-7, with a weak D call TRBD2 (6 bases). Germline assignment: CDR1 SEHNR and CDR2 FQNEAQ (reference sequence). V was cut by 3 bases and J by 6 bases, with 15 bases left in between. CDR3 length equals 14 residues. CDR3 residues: CASSFSNAGGEQYF. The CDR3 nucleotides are TGTGCCAGCAGCTTCAGCAATGCCGGGGGCGAGCAGTACTTC.

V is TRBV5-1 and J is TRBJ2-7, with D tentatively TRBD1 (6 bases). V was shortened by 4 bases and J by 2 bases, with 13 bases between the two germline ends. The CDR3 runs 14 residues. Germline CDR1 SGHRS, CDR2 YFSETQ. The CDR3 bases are TGCGCCAGCAGCGATTTGACAGGAACCTACGAGCAGTACTTC. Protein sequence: CASSDLTGTYEQYF.

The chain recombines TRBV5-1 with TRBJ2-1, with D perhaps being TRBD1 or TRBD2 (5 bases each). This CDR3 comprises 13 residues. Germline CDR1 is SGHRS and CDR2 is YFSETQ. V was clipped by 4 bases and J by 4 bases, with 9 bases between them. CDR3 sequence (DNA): TGCGCCAGCAGCATAGGGGAGTACAATGAGCAGTTCTTC. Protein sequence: CASSIGEYNEQFF.

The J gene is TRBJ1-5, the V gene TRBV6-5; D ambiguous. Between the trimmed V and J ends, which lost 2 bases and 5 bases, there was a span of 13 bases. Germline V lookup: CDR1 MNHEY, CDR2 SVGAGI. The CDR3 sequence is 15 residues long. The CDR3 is CASSYTMGTDQPQHF. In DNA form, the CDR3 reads TGTGCCAGCAGTTACACAATGGGCACCGATCAGCCCCAGCATTTT.

The CDR3 reads CASSDRGPGELFF. CDR3 coding DNA: TGTGCCAGCAGTGATCGGGGTCCCGGGGAGCTGTTTTTT. The V gene is TRBV2, the J gene TRBJ2-2, with D perhaps TRBD2 (5 bases). The CDR3 runs 13 residues. Trimming shortened V by 3 bases and J by 6 bases, and 8 bases separated the two germline ends. Germline assignment: CDR1 SNHLY and CDR2 FYNNEI. Looking up the rest from reference TRBV2 and TRBJ2-2 gives the full variable domain: EPEVTQTPSHQVTQMGQEVILRCVPISNHLYFYWYRQILGQKVEFLVSFYNNEISEKSEIFDDQFSVERPDGSNFTLKIRSTKLEDSAMYFCASSDRGPGELFFGEGSRLTVL.

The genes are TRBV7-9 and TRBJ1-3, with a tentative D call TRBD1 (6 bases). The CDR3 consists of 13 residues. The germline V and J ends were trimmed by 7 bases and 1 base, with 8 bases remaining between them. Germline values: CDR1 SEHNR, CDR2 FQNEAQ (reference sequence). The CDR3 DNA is TGTGCCAGCAACCAGGGGTCTGGAAACACCATATATTTT. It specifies CASNQGSGNTIYF.

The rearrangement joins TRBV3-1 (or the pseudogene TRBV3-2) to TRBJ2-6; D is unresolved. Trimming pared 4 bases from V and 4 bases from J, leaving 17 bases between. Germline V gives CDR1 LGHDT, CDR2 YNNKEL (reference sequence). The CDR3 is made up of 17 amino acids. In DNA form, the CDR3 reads TGTGCCAGCAGCCGTCAGAATTCGGTTGCGGGGGCCAACGTCCTGACTTTC. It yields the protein CASSRQNSVAGANVLTF.

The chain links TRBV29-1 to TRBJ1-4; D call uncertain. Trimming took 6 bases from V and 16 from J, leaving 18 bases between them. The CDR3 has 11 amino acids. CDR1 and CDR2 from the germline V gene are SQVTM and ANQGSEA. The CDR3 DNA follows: TGCAGCGTAGACGGTAGATCAGGTCGGTTTTTT. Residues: CSVDGRSGRFF. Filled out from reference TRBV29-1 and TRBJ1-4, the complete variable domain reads SAVISQKPSRDICQRGTSLTIQCQVDSQVTMMFWYRQQPGQSLTLIATANQGSEATYESGFVIDKFPISRPNLTFSTLTVSNMSPEDSSIYLCSVDGRSGRFFGSGTQLSVL.

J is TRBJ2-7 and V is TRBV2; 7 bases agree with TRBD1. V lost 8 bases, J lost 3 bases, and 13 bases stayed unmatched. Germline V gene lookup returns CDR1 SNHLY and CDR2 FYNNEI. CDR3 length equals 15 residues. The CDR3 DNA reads TGTGCCAGCGTACAACATACAGGGGCCAACTACGAGCAGTACTTC. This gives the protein CASVQHTGANYEQYF.

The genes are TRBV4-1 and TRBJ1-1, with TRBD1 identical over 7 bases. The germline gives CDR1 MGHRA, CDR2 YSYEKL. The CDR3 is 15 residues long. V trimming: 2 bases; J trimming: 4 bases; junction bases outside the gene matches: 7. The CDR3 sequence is CASSQPQTGRTEAFF. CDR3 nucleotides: TGCGCCAGCAGCCAACCTCAGACAGGGCGCACTGAAGCTTTCTTT.

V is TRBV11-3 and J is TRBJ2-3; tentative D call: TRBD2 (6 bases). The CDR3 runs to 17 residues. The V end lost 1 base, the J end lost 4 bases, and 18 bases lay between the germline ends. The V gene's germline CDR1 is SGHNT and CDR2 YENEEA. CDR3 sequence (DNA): TGTGCCAGCAGCTTAGGCTCGGCGGGGTTTTGGTCAGATACGCAGTATTTT. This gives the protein CASSLGSAGFWSDTQYF.

The CDR3 is CASSQGQNTEAFF. CDR3 nucleotides: TGTGCCAGCAGCCAAGGCCAGAACACTGAAGCTTTCTTT. The chain carries TRBV14 and TRBJ1-1; D is undetermined. V shed 1 base and J shed 1 base, with 4 bases lying between them. In germline, CDR1 is SGHDN, CDR2 FVKESK. CDR3 length: 13 residues.

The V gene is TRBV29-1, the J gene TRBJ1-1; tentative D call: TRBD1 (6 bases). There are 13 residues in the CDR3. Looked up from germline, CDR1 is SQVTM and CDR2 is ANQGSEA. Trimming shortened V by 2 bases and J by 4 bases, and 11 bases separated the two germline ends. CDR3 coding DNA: TGCAGCGTTGAACGGACAGTTGCCACTGAAGCTTTCTTT. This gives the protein CSVERTVATEAFF.

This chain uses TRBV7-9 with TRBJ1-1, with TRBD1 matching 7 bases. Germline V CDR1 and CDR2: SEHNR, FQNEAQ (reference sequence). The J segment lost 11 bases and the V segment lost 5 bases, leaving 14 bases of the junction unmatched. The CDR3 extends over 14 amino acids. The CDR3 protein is CASSGLDRYGSAFF. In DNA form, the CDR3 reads TGTGCCAGCAGCGGACTGGACAGGTATGGGTCGGCTTTCTTT.

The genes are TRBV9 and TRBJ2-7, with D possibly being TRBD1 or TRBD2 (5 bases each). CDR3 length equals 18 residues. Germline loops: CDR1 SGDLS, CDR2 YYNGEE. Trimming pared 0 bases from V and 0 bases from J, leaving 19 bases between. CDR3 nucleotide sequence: TGTGCCAGCAGCGTAGGAAGTCGAAGGGACGAAAGCTCCTACGAGCAGTACTTC. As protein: CASSVGSRRDESSYEQYF. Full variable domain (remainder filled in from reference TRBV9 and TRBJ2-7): DSGVTQTPKHLITATGQRVTLRCSPRSGDLSVYWYQQSLDQGLQFLIQYYNGEERAKGNILERFSAQQFPDLHSELNLSSLELGDSALYFCASSVGSRRDESSYEQYFGPGTRLTVT.

The CDR3 is CASSFGFSNEKLFF. The CDR3 DNA follows: TGTGCCAGCAGCTTCGGGTTCTCTAATGAAAAACTGTTTTTT. V is TRBV5-4 and J is TRBJ1-4; D remains unclear. CDR1 is SGHNT and CDR2 is YYREEE in the germline V gene (reference sequence). The V end lost 2 bases, the J end lost 3 bases, and 8 bases lay between the germline ends. CDR3 length: 14 residues.

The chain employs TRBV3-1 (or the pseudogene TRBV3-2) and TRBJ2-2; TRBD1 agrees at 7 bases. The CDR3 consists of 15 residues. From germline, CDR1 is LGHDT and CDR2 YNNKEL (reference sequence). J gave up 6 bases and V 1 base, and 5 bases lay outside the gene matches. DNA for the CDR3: TGTGCCAGCAGCCAAGGGTCGACAGGGTCCGGGGAGCTGTTTTTT. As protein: CASSQGSTGSGELFF.

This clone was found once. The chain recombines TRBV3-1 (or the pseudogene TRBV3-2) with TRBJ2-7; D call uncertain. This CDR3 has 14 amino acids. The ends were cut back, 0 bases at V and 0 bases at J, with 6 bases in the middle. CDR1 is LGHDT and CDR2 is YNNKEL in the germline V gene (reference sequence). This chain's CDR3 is CASSQDLSSYEQYF. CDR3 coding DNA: TGTGCCAGCAGCCAAGACCTGAGCTCCTACGAGCAGTACTTC.

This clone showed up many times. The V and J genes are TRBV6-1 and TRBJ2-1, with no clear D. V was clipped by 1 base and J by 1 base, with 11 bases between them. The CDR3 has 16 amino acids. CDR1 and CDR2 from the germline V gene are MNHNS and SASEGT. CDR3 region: CASSEEFGGSYNEQFF. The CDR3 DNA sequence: TGTGCCAGCAGTGAAGAGTTCGGTGGTTCCTACAATGAGCAGTTCTTC.

CDR3 loop: CASSPHFGSGGSYNEQFF. The DNA of the CDR3 is TGTGCCAGCAGCCCCCACTTTGGTAGCGGCGGCTCCTACAATGAGCAGTTCTTC. The chain joins TRBV5-4 to TRBJ2-1, with a possible D match to TRBD2 (6 bases). Per germline, CDR1 SGHNT and CDR2 YYREEE (reference sequence). The CDR3 is 18 amino acids. V gave up 4 bases and J gave up 0 bases, with 20 bases separating them.

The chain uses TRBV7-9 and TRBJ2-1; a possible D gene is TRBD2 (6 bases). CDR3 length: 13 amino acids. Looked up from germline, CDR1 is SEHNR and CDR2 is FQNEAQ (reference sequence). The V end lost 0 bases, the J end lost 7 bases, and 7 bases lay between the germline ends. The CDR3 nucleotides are TGTGCCAGCAGCTTAGCCGGGGGAAATGAGCAGTTCTTC. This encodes CASSLAGGNEQFF.

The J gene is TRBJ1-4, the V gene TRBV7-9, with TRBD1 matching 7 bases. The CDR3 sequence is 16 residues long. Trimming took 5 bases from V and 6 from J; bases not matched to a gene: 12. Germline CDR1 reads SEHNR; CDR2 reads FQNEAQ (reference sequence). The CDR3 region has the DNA TGTGCCAGCAGCGCATTGACAGGGCGAAAAGATGAAAAACTGTTTTTT. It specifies CASSALTGRKDEKLFF. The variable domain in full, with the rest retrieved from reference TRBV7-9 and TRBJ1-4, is DTGVSQNPRHKITKRGQNVTFRCDPISEHNRLYWYRQTLGQGPEFLTYFQNEAQLEKSRLLSDRFSAERPKGSFSTLEIQRTEQGDSAMYLCASSALTGRKDEKLFFGSGTQLSVL.